This entry describes one TCR beta chain. Data came from immunoSEQ multiplex PCR; TCRdb stores just in-frame clones and leaves some out. The repertoire holds tens of thousands of clones, with just over 85% as singletons. The sample comes from a study of control samples from healthy donors and cancer patients. With 1 base removed from V and 0 bases from J, the gap between germline ends came to 3 bases. CDR1 is LGHDT, CDR2 YNNKEL, per germline (reference sequence). This CDR3 is 14 amino acids long. The receptor comes from a woman between 50 and 59 years old with lung cancer. The V call is TRBV3-1 (or the pseudogene TRBV3-2), the J call TRBJ1-4; the D is unclear. The specimen sequenced was PBMCs. CDR3 sequence: CASSQGATNEKLFF. In nucleotides, the CDR3 is TGTGCCAGCAGCCAAGGCGCAACTAATGAAAAACTGTTTTTT.